These 2 T cell receptor beta chains were sequenced from one sample in a study of regulatory T cells in long-lasting Graves disease (dated by TCRdb to the early 2020s). The time point label corresponds to: persistent/refractory GD, antithyroid drugs over 5 years with positive TRAb. For both TCR sequencing and RNA sequencing, RNA was extracted from PBMCs using TRIzol. Library preparation employed multiplex PCR. Sequenced using an Illumina HiSeq 4000. To build TCR beta libraries, CDR3 regions were amplified by Arm-PCR using iRepertoire HTBI primers. Using fastp at Q25 and MiXCR, TCRdb reprocessed the public reads and kept productive beta chains. Entries are consolidated by CDR3 protein sequence, retaining the most common genes and DNA. This sample holds fewer than 550,000 distinct CDR3 sequences; roughly 21% were observed only once. 7.1% of the sample is held by the ten biggest clonotypes. The input for sequencing was peripheral blood mononuclear cells (PBMCs), taken when the disease was refractory, from a patient treated with antithyroid drugs. These receptor sequences come from a female donor with Graves disease.

This clonotype has ten or more counts. The J gene is TRBJ2-2, the V gene TRBV12-3 or TRBV12-4; D remains unclear. The V end lost 3 bases, the J end lost 3 bases, and 11 bases lay between the germline ends. This CDR3 is built from 15 residues. The CDR3 loop is CASSFATVDTGELFF. In nucleotides, the CDR3 is TGTGCCAGCAGTTTCGCGACGGTCGACACCGGGGAGCTGTTTTTT.

This clonotype was counted many times. The chain carries TRBV6-5 and TRBJ1-1; TRBD1 agrees at 8 bases. CDR3 length: 16 residues. After removal of 4 bases from V and 1 base from J, the junction contained 8 bases not matched to a gene. CDR1 MNHEY and CDR2 SVGAGI come from the germline V gene. The CDR3 DNA reads as TGTGCCAGCAGTTCCTCGACAGGGGCGGGGAACACTGAAGCTTTCTTT. Its translation is CASSSSTGAGNTEAFF.